The present T cell receptor (beta chain) was sequenced within a study of blood T cells in healthy people across ages. Study-level background: Researchers report that template switching captured about one barcoded beta molecule per two T cells. General study points: From one million sequenced T cells, diversity estimates were lower bounds. With age, beta diversity per million T cells declined roughly linearly, significantly by 35 to 40.

Through a sample-barcoded 5' primer and a J-beta primer mix, a second PCR was run for roughly 6 to 12 cycles. TCRdb used MiXCR to reprocess the 5' RACE reads, holding one entry per CDR3 protein. The profile shows approximately 1.5 million distinct CDR3 sequences, around 36% of them singletons. The ends were cut back, 2 bases at V and 5 bases at J, with 12 bases in the middle. Germline CDR1 MNHEY, CDR2 SVGAGI. The CDR3 loop spans 14 amino acids. This clonotype turned up a few times. Its cognate antigen is unknown. This clonotype was sampled from a woman aged 25 to 39 in good health. The source material was blood. The chain uses TRBV6-5 and TRBJ1-2; the D gene is possibly TRBD1 (5 bases). The CDR3 DNA is TGTGCCAGCAGTTACGGGGCAACGCCATATGGCTACACCTTC. It yields the protein CASSYGATPYGYTF.